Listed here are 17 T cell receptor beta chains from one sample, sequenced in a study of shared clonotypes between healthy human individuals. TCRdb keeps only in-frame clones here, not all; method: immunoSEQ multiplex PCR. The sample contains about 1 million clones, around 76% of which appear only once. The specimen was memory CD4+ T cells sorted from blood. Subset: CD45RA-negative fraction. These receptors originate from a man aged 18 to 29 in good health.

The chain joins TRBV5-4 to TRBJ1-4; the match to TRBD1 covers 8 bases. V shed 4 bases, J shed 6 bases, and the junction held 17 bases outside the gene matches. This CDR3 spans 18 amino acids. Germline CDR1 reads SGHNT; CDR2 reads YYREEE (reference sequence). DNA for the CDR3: TGTGCCAGCAGCACCCAGGGGGCGACCTCTAGCGCGGATGAAAAACTGTTTTTT. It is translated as CASSTQGATSSADEKLFF.

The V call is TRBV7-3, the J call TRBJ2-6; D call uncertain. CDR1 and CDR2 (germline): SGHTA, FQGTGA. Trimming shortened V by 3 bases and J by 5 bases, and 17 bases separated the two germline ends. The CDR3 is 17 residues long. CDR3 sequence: CASSLQALQSRANVLTF. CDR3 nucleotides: TGTGCCAGCAGCTTGCAGGCCTTACAAAGTCGGGCCAACGTCCTGACTTTC.

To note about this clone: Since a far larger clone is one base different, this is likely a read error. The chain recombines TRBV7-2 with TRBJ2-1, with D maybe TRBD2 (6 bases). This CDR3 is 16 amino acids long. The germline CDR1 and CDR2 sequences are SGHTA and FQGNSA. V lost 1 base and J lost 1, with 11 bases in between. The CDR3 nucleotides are TGTGCCAGCAGCTTAGTCGCGGGGTGGTCCTACAATGAGCAGTTCTTC. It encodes CASSLVAGWSYNEQFF.

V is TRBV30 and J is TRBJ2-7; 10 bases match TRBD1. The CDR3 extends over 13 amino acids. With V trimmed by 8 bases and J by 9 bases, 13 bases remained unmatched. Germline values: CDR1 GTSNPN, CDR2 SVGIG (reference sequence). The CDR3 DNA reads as TGTGCCAGCTCGGGACAGGGGTTTCTCGGGCAGTACTTC. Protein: CASSGQGFLGQYF.

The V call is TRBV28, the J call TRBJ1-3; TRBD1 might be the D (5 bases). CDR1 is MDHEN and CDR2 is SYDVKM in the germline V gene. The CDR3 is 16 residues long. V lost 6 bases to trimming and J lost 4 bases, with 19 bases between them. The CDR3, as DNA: TGTGCCAGCAGAGGACGGGGCCCCGTGTTAGGAAACACCATATATTTT. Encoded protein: CASRGRGPVLGNTIYF.

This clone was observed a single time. The chain's CDR3 is CASSQRSAGEGNEAFF. DNA of the CDR3: TGTGCCAGCAGCCAACGGTCGGCGGGAGAAGGGAATGAAGCTTTCTTT. The chain employs TRBV4-2 and TRBJ1-1, with D uncertain. Trimming removed 2 bases at V and 7 bases at J, with 20 bases between. The CDR3 runs 16 residues. Germline-derived CDR1 and CDR2 are LGHNA and YNFKEQ.

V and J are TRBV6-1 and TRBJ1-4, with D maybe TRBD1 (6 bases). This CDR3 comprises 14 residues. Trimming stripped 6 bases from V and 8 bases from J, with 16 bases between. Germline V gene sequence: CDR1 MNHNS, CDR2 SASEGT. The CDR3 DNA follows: TGTGCCAGCAGAAACAGGGTCTCTCAGGAAAAACTGTTTTTT. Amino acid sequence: CASRNRVSQEKLFF.

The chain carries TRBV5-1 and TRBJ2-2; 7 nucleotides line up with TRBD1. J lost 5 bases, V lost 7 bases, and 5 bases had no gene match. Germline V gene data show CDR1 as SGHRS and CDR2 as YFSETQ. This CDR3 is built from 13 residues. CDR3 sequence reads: CASRDSVTGELFF. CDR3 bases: TGCGCCAGCCGGGACAGTGTAACCGGGGAGCTGTTTTTT.

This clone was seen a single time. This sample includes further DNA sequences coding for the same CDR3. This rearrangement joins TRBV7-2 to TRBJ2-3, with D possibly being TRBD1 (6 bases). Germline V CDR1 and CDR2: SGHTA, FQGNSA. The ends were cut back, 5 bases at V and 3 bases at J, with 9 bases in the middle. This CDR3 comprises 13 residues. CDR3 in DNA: TGTGCCAGCAGCCTAGGACAGACAGATACGCAGTATTTT. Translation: CASSLGQTDTQYF.

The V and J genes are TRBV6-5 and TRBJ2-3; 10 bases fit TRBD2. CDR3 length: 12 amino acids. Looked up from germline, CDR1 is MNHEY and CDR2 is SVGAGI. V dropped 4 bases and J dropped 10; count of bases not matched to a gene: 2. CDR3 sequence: CASSSTSGAQYF. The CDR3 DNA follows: TGTGCCAGCAGTTCCACTAGCGGGGCGCAGTATTTT.

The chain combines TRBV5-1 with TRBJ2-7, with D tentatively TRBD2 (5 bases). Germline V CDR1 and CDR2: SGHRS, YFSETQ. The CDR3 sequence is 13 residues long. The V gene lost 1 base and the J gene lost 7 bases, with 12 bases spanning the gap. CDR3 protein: CASSLWVTGEQYF. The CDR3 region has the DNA TGCGCCAGCAGCTTGTGGGTTACGGGAGAGCAGTACTTC.

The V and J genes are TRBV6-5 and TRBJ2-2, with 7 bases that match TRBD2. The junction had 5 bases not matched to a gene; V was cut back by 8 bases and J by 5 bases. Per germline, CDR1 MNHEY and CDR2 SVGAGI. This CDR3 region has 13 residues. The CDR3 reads CASGTIQTGELFF. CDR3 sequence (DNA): TGTGCCAGCGGGACTATACAGACCGGGGAGCTGTTTTTT.

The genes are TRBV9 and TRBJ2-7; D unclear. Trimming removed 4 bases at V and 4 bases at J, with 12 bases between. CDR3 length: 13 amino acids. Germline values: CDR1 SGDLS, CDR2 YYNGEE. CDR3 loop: CASSSEIGYEQYF. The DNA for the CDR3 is TGTGCCAGCAGCTCAGAGATAGGGTACGAGCAGTACTTC.

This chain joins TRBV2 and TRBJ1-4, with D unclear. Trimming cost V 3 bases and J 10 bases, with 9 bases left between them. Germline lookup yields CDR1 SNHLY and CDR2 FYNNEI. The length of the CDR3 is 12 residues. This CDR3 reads CASSEIERKLFF. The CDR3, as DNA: TGTGCCAGCAGTGAGATCGAGAGAAAACTGTTTTTT.

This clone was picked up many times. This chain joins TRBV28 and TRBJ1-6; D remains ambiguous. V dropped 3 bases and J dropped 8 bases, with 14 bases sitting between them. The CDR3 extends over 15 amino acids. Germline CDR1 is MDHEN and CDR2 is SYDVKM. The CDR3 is CASSFGIKSHSPLHF. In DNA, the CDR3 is TGTGCCAGCAGTTTTGGAATCAAGTCTCATTCACCCCTCCACTTT.

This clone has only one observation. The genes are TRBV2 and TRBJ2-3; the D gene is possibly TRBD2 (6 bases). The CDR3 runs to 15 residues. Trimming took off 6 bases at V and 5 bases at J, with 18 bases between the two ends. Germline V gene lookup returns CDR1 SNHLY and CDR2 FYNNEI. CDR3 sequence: CASRSGTQRVDTQYF. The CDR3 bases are TGTGCCAGCAGATCCGGGACTCAGAGGGTAGATACGCAGTATTTT.

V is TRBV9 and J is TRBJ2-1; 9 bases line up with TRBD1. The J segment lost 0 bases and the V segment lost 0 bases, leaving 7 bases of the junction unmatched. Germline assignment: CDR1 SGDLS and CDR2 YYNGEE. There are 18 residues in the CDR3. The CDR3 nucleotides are TGTGCCAGCAGCGTAGCTCCTGGGGGACAGGGCTCCTACAATGAGCAGTTCTTC. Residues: CASSVAPGGQGSYNEQFF.